One sample yielded the 29 T cell receptor beta chains listed below, sequenced in a study of cytomegalovirus exposure and HLA in healthy donors. Clones were sequenced by immunoSEQ multiplex PCR, and TCRdb holds only the in-frame ones, with some missing. In the table there are 250,000 to 350,000 clones, 88% of which are singletons. The source material was PBMCs. All receptors derive from a woman aged 18-35 years in good health and CMV-seronegative.

The chain employs TRBV27 and TRBJ2-7, with TRBD1 identical over 12 bases. V shed 6 bases, J shed 6 bases, and the junction held 12 bases outside the gene matches. Germline loops: CDR1 MNHEY, CDR2 SMNVEV (reference sequence). This CDR3 is built from 16 residues. The CDR3: CASRTNIGTGGSEQYF. CDR3 coding DNA: TGTGCCAGCAGGACTAATATCGGGACAGGGGGCTCCGAGCAGTACTTC.

This rearrangement joins TRBV6-5 to TRBJ2-7, with D possibly TRBD2 on 6 matching bases. The length of the CDR3 is 15 residues. Germline V gene sequence: CDR1 MNHEY, CDR2 SVGAGI. V was pared by 2 bases and J by 3 bases, with 14 bases between. DNA of the CDR3: TGTGCCAGCAGTTACGGGGCTAGCGAGGTCTACGAGCAGTACTTC. It specifies CASSYGASEVYEQYF.

The chain links TRBV6-5 to TRBJ1-6, with D possibly TRBD1 on 5 matching bases. Germline CDR1 MNHEY, CDR2 SVGAGI. V lost 4 bases and J 0 bases, leaving 7 bases between the germline ends. The CDR3 sequence is 15 residues long. The CDR3 DNA reads TGTGCCAGCAGTTGGGGCGCCTCCTATAATTCACCCCTCCACTTT. Translated: CASSWGASYNSPLHF.

The chain couples TRBV7-2 to TRBJ2-5; 7 bases fit TRBD2. Trimming at V came to 5 bases and at J to 5 bases, leaving 11 bases not matched to a gene. The germline gives CDR1 SGHTA, CDR2 FQGNSA. The CDR3 spans 15 residues. The CDR3 protein is CASSRDAGVFETQYF. For the CDR3, the DNA is TGTGCCAGCAGCAGAGATGCGGGAGTTTTTGAGACCCAGTACTTC.

This sequence joins TRBV5-1 and TRBJ2-1; TRBD2 matches at 8 bases. Germline assignment: CDR1 SGHRS and CDR2 YFSETQ. The CDR3 has 17 residues. Trimming removed 4 bases from V and 5 bases from J; junction bases left unmatched: 14. Written as DNA, the CDR3 is TGCGCCAGCAGCGGAGGACAGTTCGGGGGACTAGACAATGAGCAGTTCTTC. Translated, it gives CASSGGQFGGLDNEQFF.

This chain uses TRBV23-1 with TRBJ2-7, with 7 nucleotides matching TRBD1. TRBV23-1 is marked as an open reading frame, function uncertain. There are 18 residues in the CDR3. J lost 1 base, V lost 3 bases, and 15 bases had no gene match. CDR3 nucleotide sequence: TGCGCCAGCAGTCATCGTGTCCTAGGGACAGAGCGATCCTACGAGCAGTACTTC. Translation: CASSHRVLGTERSYEQYF.

This CDR3 is CASSPLLENTGELFF. DNA of the CDR3: TGTGCCAGCAGCCCCCTACTAGAGAACACCGGGGAGCTGTTTTTT. The chain combines TRBV27 with TRBJ2-2, with D possibly TRBD2 on 5 matching bases. Deletions cut 6 bases from V and 1 base from J, with 12 bases between. Germline V gene lookup returns CDR1 MNHEY and CDR2 SMNVEV (reference sequence). This CDR3 spans 15 amino acids.

The chain has TRBV29-1 and TRBJ2-1, with TRBD2 matching 7 bases. The length of the CDR3 is 13 residues. V shed 6 bases, J shed 3 bases, and the junction held 5 bases outside the gene matches. Germline CDR1 reads SQVTM; CDR2 reads ANQGSEA. In DNA form, the CDR3 reads TGCAGCGTCGTCGGGACTAACTACAATGAGCAGTTCTTC. This translates into CSVVGTNYNEQFF.

The chain carries TRBV10-1 and TRBJ1-4; a possible D gene is TRBD1 (6 bases). The V end lost 8 bases, the J end lost 4 bases, and 11 bases lay between the germline ends. There are 13 residues in the CDR3. Germline CDR1 and CDR2: WNHNN and SYGVQD (reference sequence). The CDR3 loop reads CASYGQINEKLFF. The CDR3 DNA is TGCGCCAGCTACGGACAGATTAATGAAAAACTGTTTTTT.

The rearrangement uses TRBV27 and TRBJ2-1; 7 bases map to TRBD1. Per germline, CDR1 MNHEY and CDR2 SMNVEV (reference sequence). The V and J ends lost 4 bases and 3 bases, in that order; junction bases with no gene match: 3. The CDR3 spans 14 residues. The CDR3 sequence is CASSSGTVYNEQFF. CDR3 DNA sequence: TGTGCCAGCAGTTCGGGGACAGTCTACAATGAGCAGTTCTTC.

The V call is TRBV30, the J call TRBJ2-7, with D perhaps matching TRBD1 (5 bases). V lost 2 bases and J lost 6, with 8 bases in between. The CDR3 totals 11 residues. CDR1 and CDR2 (germline): GTSNPN, SVGIG (reference sequence). The CDR3 sequence: CAWSQGAEQYF. The CDR3 coding sequence is TGTGCCTGGAGTCAGGGCGCCGAGCAGTACTTC.

The V and J genes are TRBV9 and TRBJ2-3, with a tentative D call TRBD2 (6 bases). Germline V lookup: CDR1 SGDLS, CDR2 YYNGEE. V dropped 0 bases and J dropped 6 bases, with 17 bases sitting between them. The CDR3 is made up of 16 amino acids. The CDR3 sequence is CASSVVAGTLSDTQYF. The CDR3 DNA reads as TGTGCCAGCAGCGTAGTTGCGGGAACCTTGAGTGATACGCAGTATTTT.

V and J are TRBV7-8 and TRBJ2-1; no clear D. Trimming pared 4 bases from V and 9 bases from J, leaving 7 bases between. From germline, CDR1 is SGHVS and CDR2 FQNEAQ. This CDR3 is 11 amino acids long. This CDR3 reads CASSSSLEQFF. Written as DNA, the CDR3 is TGTGCCAGCAGCTCTTCCCTTGAGCAGTTCTTC.

The CDR3 DNA is TGTGCCAGCTCATCAGACAGGGGGAGGACGCAGTATTTT. Residues: CASSSDRGRTQYF. V usage is TRBV18 and J usage is TRBJ2-3; 9 bases align to TRBD1. CDR1 is KGHSH and CDR2 is LQKENI in the germline V gene. The CDR3 totals 13 residues. The V gene end was trimmed by 5 bases and the J gene end by 9 bases; junction bases not matched to a gene: 6.

V is TRBV11-1 and J is TRBJ2-1; D is undetermined. Trimming removed 2 bases at V and 6 bases at J, with 14 bases between. Germline CDR1 SGHAT, CDR2 FQDESV (reference sequence). This CDR3 spans 15 amino acids. The DNA of the CDR3 is TGTGCCAGCAGCTTATTCCTTGAGCCCTCCAATGAGCAGTTCTTC. Translating it yields CASSLFLEPSNEQFF. Supplemented by reference TRBV11-1 and TRBJ2-1, the full variable domain reads EAEVAQSPRYKITEKSQAVAFWCDPISGHATLYWYRQILGQGPELLVQFQDESVVDDSQLPKDRFSAERLKGVDSTLKIQPAELGDSAMYLCASSLFLEPSNEQFFGPGTRLTVL.

The chain links TRBV6-6 to TRBJ1-2, with D perhaps TRBD1 (6 bases). This CDR3 region has 12 residues. Trimming pared 6 bases from V and 6 bases from J, leaving 11 bases between. The germline CDR1 and CDR2 sequences are MNHNY and SVGAGI (reference sequence). CDR3 sequence (DNA): TGTGCCAGCAGAACGACAGGTGATGGCTACACCTTC. As protein: CASRTTGDGYTF.

The V gene is TRBV28, the J gene TRBJ1-6; 11 positions match TRBD1. The germline V gene has CDR1 MDHEN and CDR2 SYDVKM. After removal of 4 bases from V and 7 bases from J, the junction contained 12 bases not matched to a gene. CDR3 size: 18 residues. The DNA for the CDR3 is TGTGCCAGCAGTTCTCCCCGGGACAGGGGGAAGCGGAATTCACCCCTCCACTTT. Translation gives CASSSPRDRGKRNSPLHF.

The chain employs TRBV5-1 and TRBJ2-5; possible D gene TRBD2, 5 bases. V dropped 4 bases and J dropped 4 bases, with 17 bases sitting between them. Germline V gene data show CDR1 as SGHRS and CDR2 as YFSETQ. This CDR3 is built from 15 residues. CDR3 nucleotides: TGCGCCAGCAGCCATCGTACTCTGGCGGGAGAGACCCAGTACTTC. Translating it yields CASSHRTLAGETQYF.

This chain uses TRBV7-2 with TRBJ2-1, with 8 bases aligning to TRBD2. The CDR3 sequence is 16 residues long. J lost 9 bases, V lost 4 bases, and 14 bases had no gene match. Germline V gene sequence: CDR1 SGHTA, CDR2 FQGNSA. CDR3: CASSSSLGTSSGEQFF. CDR3 in DNA: TGTGCCAGCAGCTCGAGCCTTGGGACTAGTTCGGGTGAGCAGTTCTTC.

The gene calls are TRBV5-1 and TRBJ1-3; 10 nucleotides agree with TRBD1. The CDR3 length is 17 residues. Germline CDR1 is SGHRS and CDR2 is YFSETQ. Trimming took 0 bases from V and 3 from J; bases not matched to a gene: 6. The chain's CDR3 is CASSLVTGQGYGNTIYF. CDR3 nucleotide sequence: TGCGCCAGCAGCTTGGTAACGGGACAGGGGTATGGAAACACCATATATTTT.

On this clone itself: The same CDR3 also results from other DNA sequences found in this sample. V and J are TRBV5-8 and TRBJ2-7; D unclear. CDR3 length: 12 residues. The V gene's germline CDR1 is SGHTS and CDR2 YDEGEE. Between the trimmed V and J ends, which lost 3 bases and 3 bases, there was a span of 7 bases. In nucleotides, the CDR3 is TGTGCCAGCAGCTCGTCCCTCTACGAGCAGTACTTC. This codes for CASSSSLYEQYF. Combining the CDR3 with reference TRBV5-8 and TRBJ2-7 gives the whole variable domain EAGVTQSPTHLIKTRGQQATLRCSPISGHTSVYWYQQALGLGLQFLLWYDEGEERNRGNFPPRFSGRQFPNYSSELNVNALELEDSALYLCASSSSLYEQYFGPGTRLTVT.

This clone was recorded once. The CDR3 coding sequence is TGTGCCAGCAGCACGCAGGGCTCTCCATGGGCAGATACGCAGTATTTT. Protein: CASSTQGSPWADTQYF. V usage is TRBV5-6 and J usage is TRBJ2-3; tentatively, D is TRBD1 (5 bases). Per germline, CDR1 SGHDT and CDR2 YYEEEE. Trimming took off 4 bases at V and 4 bases at J, with 19 bases between the two ends. The CDR3 covers 16 residues.

The CDR3 coding sequence is TGTGCCAGCTCACCTTCGGGAGGGTACGCTGAAGCTTTCTTT. Protein product: CASSPSGGYAEAFF. The chain has TRBV18 and TRBJ1-1; no definite D call. Germline CDR1 is KGHSH and CDR2 is LQKENI. Trimming shortened V by 3 bases and J by 6 bases, and 14 bases separated the two germline ends. The CDR3 is made up of 14 amino acids.

The rearrangement joins TRBV6-1 to TRBJ1-1; D might be TRBD1 (5 bases). Trimming cost V 8 bases and J 0 bases, with 16 bases left between them. Germline lookup yields CDR1 MNHNS and CDR2 SASEGT. The CDR3 has 15 residues. The CDR3 nucleotides read TGTGCCAGCTCACCAGGGCCGAGTATGAACACTGAAGCTTTCTTT. Encoded protein: CASSPGPSMNTEAFF.

The V and J genes are TRBV18 and TRBJ1-2; D uncertain. The germline gives CDR1 KGHSH, CDR2 LQKENI. V lost 2 bases, J lost 7 bases, and 11 bases lay in between. The CDR3 is made up of 13 amino acids. The CDR3 DNA is TGTGCCAGCTCACCAGGGGAGGCTTCTGGCTACACCTTC. This encodes CASSPGEASGYTF.

CDR3 loop: CASKASGDRNEQFF. In DNA, the CDR3 is TGTGCCAGCAAAGCTAGCGGGGACAGAAATGAGCAGTTCTTC. The gene calls are TRBV25-1 and TRBJ2-1; 9 bases are shared with TRBD2. The CDR3 is 14 residues long. The junction had 8 bases not matched to a gene; V was cut back by 7 bases and J by 7 bases. Germline V lookup: CDR1 MGHDK, CDR2 SYGVNS.

This chain joins TRBV6-1 and TRBJ2-5; D is possibly TRBD1 (5 bases). Germline values: CDR1 MNHNS, CDR2 SASEGT. The V end lost 2 bases, the J end lost 4 bases, and 8 bases lay between the germline ends. This CDR3 region has 13 residues. In nucleotides, the CDR3 is TGTGCCAGCAGTGAAAGTGGGGCAGAGACCCAGTACTTC. It is translated as CASSESGAETQYF.

The rearrangement links TRBV19 to TRBJ2-5; D possibly corresponds to TRBD1 (6 bases). CDR3 size: 13 residues. Trimming removed 3 bases at V and 5 bases at J, with 10 bases between. Germline values: CDR1 LNHDA, CDR2 SQIVND (reference sequence). CDR3 DNA: TGTGCCAGTAGTATGGACAGAGGGGAGACCCAGTACTTC. Translated, it gives CASSMDRGETQYF. Based on the CDR3 plus reference TRBV19 and TRBJ2-5, the full variable domain is DGGITQSPKYLFRKEGQNVTLSCEQNLNHDAMYWYRQDPGQGLRLIYYSQIVNDFQKGDIAEGYSVSREKKESFPLTVTSAQKNPTAFYLCASSMDRGETQYFGPGTRLLVL.

The rearrangement uses TRBV5-4 and TRBJ2-1; no definite D call. The CDR3 contains 14 residues. From germline, CDR1 is SGHNT and CDR2 YYREEE (reference sequence). V shed 4 bases and J shed 5 bases, with 13 bases lying between them. CDR3 region: CASSLEQNHNEQFF. CDR3 nucleotide sequence: TGTGCCAGCAGCCTGGAACAGAACCACAATGAGCAGTTCTTC.